This TCR beta chain stems from a study of T cells in localized non-small cell lung cancer. The study's findings and limits: As only one tumor region underwent sequencing, heterogeneity remains possible. The study detected a median approximately 55 of the top 100 tumor clones in adjacent lung. Blood T cell density predicted longer survival; adjacent-lung clonality, shorter.

Turning to this clone: What it binds is unknown.

The data were produced by immunoSEQ multiplex PCR, yet TCRdb's version contains in-frame clones alone and is incomplete. The data show roughly 26,000 clones, approximately 91% seen once. This receptor was taken from a female donor older than 55 with stage II squamous cell lung carcinoma. The sample was peripheral blood, taken before any cancer treatment.

CDR3 in amino acids: CAWSTLRPGNTIYF. The CDR3 DNA reads TGTGCCTGGAGCACGCTAAGGCCTGGAAACACCATATATTTT. The chain employs TRBV30 and TRBJ1-3, with D unresolved. The germline gives CDR1 GTSNPN, CDR2 SVGIG (reference sequence). This CDR3 has 14 residues. Trimming removed 3 bases from V and 2 bases from J, with 11 bases in between.